This T cell receptor beta chain was observed in a study of CD8 T cells in Susac syndrome. The ends were cut back, 3 bases at V and 3 bases at J, with 2 bases in the middle. Germline V gene data show CDR1 as PRHDT and CDR2 as FYEKMQ (reference sequence). This CDR3 comprises 11 residues. When the RNA was reverse transcribed, random hexamers were used with an input of 0.5 to 1 ug. TCRdb fed the immunoSEQ multiplex PCR reads into MiXCR, producing one record per CDR3 protein. The table shows roughly 84,000 distinct CDR3 sequences, with about 95% occurring only once. The sequence was collected from a human donor with Susac syndrome. The specimen was CD8+ T cells from PBMCs. The chain employs TRBV13 and TRBJ2-5; D not resolved. CDR3 protein: CASSFEETQYF. CDR3 coding DNA: TGTGCCAGCAGCTTTGAAGAGACCCAGTACTTC.